A selection of T cell receptor beta chains follows, all from one sample in a study of cytomegalovirus exposure and HLA in healthy donors. Assay used: immunoSEQ multiplex PCR; TCRdb lists only in-frame clones, some missing. The sample records about 150,000 clones, approximately 86% being singletons. The specimen sequenced was PBMCs. The source is a woman aged 18-29 years in good health and CMV-seronegative. Each CDR3 is given with its conserved first and last residue.

v_gene: TRBV28; j_gene: TRBJ2-5; CDR3aa: CASSLVLADLYQETQYF
v_gene: TRBV4-1; j_gene: TRBJ1-2; CDR3aa: CASSQVGVGYTF
v_gene: TRBV7-9; j_gene: TRBJ1-2; CDR3aa: CASSSLPGQGGYGYTF
v_gene: TRBV25-1; j_gene: TRBJ1-1; CDR3aa: CASSELAGNTEAFF
v_gene: TRBV7-9; j_gene: TRBJ2-5; CDR3aa: CASSLGLRAGPGGTQYF
v_gene: TRBV27; j_gene: TRBJ2-6; CDR3aa: CASSLSSGANVLTF
v_gene: TRBV25-1; j_gene: TRBJ1-2; CDR3aa: CASSDLAEWTGAQGYTF
v_gene: TRBV7-6; j_gene: TRBJ2-2; CDR3aa: CASSLALRTSGRANTGELFF
v_gene: TRBV5-1; j_gene: TRBJ1-2; CDR3aa: CASSLGLGASGYTF
v_gene: TRBV6-5; j_gene: TRBJ2-2; CDR3aa: CASRLQGAGGELFF
v_gene: TRBV7-9; j_gene: TRBJ2-7; CDR3aa: CASSFRDTGSYEQYF